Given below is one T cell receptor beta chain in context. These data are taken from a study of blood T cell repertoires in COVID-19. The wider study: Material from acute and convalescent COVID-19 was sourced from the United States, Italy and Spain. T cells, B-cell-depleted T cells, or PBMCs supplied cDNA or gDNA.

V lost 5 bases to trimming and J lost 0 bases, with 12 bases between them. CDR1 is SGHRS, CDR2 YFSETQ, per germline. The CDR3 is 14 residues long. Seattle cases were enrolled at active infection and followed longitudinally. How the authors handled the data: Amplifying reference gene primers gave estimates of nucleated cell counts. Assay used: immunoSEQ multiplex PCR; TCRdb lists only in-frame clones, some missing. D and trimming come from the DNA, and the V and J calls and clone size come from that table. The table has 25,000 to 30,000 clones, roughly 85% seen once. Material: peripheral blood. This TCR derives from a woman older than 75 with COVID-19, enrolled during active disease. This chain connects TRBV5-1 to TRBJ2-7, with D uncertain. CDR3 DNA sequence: TGCGCCAGCAGACCGTCGGGTATCTCCTACGAGCAGTACTTC. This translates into CASRPSGISYEQYF.